The following is a T cell receptor (beta chain) sequence with its context. Profiling relied on immunoSEQ multiplex PCR, and the TCRdb table lists in-frame clones only, not all of them. The sample includes around 260,000 clones, 80% to 90% of them seen just once. This record belongs to a study of blood T cell repertoires in COVID-19. V shed 6 bases and J shed 3 bases, with 11 bases lying between them. The CDR3 is 13 residues long. The germline V gene has CDR1 SNHLY and CDR2 FYNNEI. Sample: peripheral blood. The origin of this receptor is a woman in her thirties or forties who had recovered from COVID-19. The chain joins TRBV2 to TRBJ1-1, with a weak D call TRBD1 (6 bases). Written as DNA, the CDR3 is TGTGCCAGCAGCATATGGACAGACACTGAAGCTTTCTTT. It translates to CASSIWTDTEAFF.